There are a few counts of the clone carrying this TCR beta chain. What it recognizes is unknown. The sample is drawn from a study of response to subunit inactivated influenza vaccine. Broader study findings: Each seasonal influenza vaccination recruits few new T cells, the authors suggested.

One entry per CDR3 protein results from TCRdb running MiXCR on the RT-PCR reads. The profile shows around 650,000 distinct CDR3 sequences, around 16% of them singletons. This CDR3 is 16 amino acids long. Germline trimming cut 1 base from V and 0 bases from J; bases unmatched to any gene: 9. Germline V gives CDR1 SQVTM, CDR2 ANQGSEA. The specimen comprised PBMCs from blood, sampled about 11 days after vaccination. The chain joins TRBV29-1 to TRBJ2-7; TRBD2 aligns across 7 bases. This TCR was sampled from a man aged 50 to 59 who received an inactivated influenza vaccine. The CDR3 region is CSVEGGSGTHSYEQYF. CDR3 nucleotide sequence: TGCAGCGTTGAAGGTGGGAGCGGGACGCACTCCTACGAGCAGTACTTC.